Listed here are 25 T cell receptor beta chains from one sample, sequenced in a study of blood T cell repertoires in COVID-19. Only in-frame clones appear in the TCRdb table, and some are missing; sequencing was by immunoSEQ multiplex PCR. The sample holds around 150,000 clones, about four fifths seen once. Sequenced material: peripheral blood. The receptor source for this set is a man in his fifties or sixties with active or convalescent COVID-19.

The chain carries TRBV6-5 and TRBJ1-6, with D tentatively TRBD1 (5 bases). In germline, CDR1 is MNHEY, CDR2 SVGAGI. This CDR3 region has 16 residues. Trimming took off 0 bases at V and 3 bases at J, with 9 bases between the two ends. This CDR3 is CASSYSEQGYNSPLHF. The CDR3 DNA reads TGTGCCAGCAGTTACTCAGAGCAGGGCTATAATTCACCCCTCCACTTT.

V and J are TRBV28 and TRBJ2-7; 12 bases align to TRBD2. CDR3 length equals 17 residues. J was trimmed by 4 bases and V by 2 bases; bases with no gene match: 9. Germline V gene sequence: CDR1 MDHEN, CDR2 SYDVKM. The CDR3 bases are TGTGCCAGCAGTTTAAAGTTCGGACTAGCGGGACGTTACGAGCAGTACTTC. It encodes CASSLKFGLAGRYEQYF.

This clone was seen once. J is TRBJ2-2 and V is TRBV5-6; no clear D. The germline V gene encodes CDR1 SGHDT and CDR2 YYEEEE. The CDR3 sequence is 15 residues long. The V end lost 4 bases, the J end lost 3 bases, and 13 bases lay between the germline ends. DNA for the CDR3: TGTGCCAGCAGCACCATAACCACACACACCGGGGAGCTGTTTTTT. Protein product: CASSTITTHTGELFF.

The chain has TRBV5-6 and TRBJ2-3; 14 bases fit TRBD2. This CDR3 is built from 16 residues. J was trimmed by 11 bases and V by 0 bases; bases with no gene match: 8. CDR1 and CDR2 (germline): SGHDT, YYEEEE. The CDR3 nucleotides read TGTGCCAGCAGCTTGGCCCCCGGGACTAGCGGGGGAATGCAGTATTTT. It translates to CASSLAPGTSGGMQYF. Full variable domain (rest looked up from reference TRBV5-6 and TRBJ2-3): DAGVTQSPTHLIKTRGQQVTLRCSPKSGHDTVSWYQQALGQGPQFIFQYYEEEERQRGNFPDRFSGHQFPNYSSELNVNALLLGDSALYLCASSLAPGTSGGMQYFGPGTRLTVL.

CDR3 nucleotides: TGTGCCAGCAGCGGAGCCGGGACAGGGTATAATTCACCCCTCCACTTT. Translating it yields CASSGAGTGYNSPLHF. This chain links TRBV5-6 with TRBJ1-6; 9 bases map to TRBD1. The CDR3 totals 16 residues. The trim removed 4 bases at V and 4 bases at J, leaving 6 bases unmatched. The germline CDR1 and CDR2 sequences are SGHDT and YYEEEE.

This chain joins TRBV28 and TRBJ2-1, with D possibly matching TRBD2 (6 bases). CDR1 MDHEN and CDR2 SYDVKM come from the germline V gene. The V end lost 7 bases, the J end lost 3 bases, and 7 bases lay between the germline ends. CDR3 length: 12 amino acids. In DNA form, the CDR3 reads TGTGCCAGCACTAGCGTCTACAATGAGCAGTTCTTC. Its translation is CASTSVYNEQFF. Complete variable domain (other parts from reference TRBV28 and TRBJ2-1): DVKVTQSSRYLVKRTGEKVFLECVQDMDHENMFWYRQDPGLGLRLIYFSYDVKMKEKGDIPEGYSVSREKKERFSLILESASTNQTSMYLCASTSVYNEQFFGPGTRLTVL.

The J gene is TRBJ2-5, the V gene TRBV5-1, with a weak D call TRBD2 (6 bases). Germline V gives CDR1 SGHRS, CDR2 YFSETQ. The CDR3 is 14 amino acids. V shed 0 bases and J shed 7 bases, with 13 bases lying between them. CDR3 loop: CASSLVQEGGTQYF. The CDR3 nucleotides are TGCGCCAGCAGCTTGGTTCAGGAGGGAGGGACCCAGTACTTC.

CDR3 nucleotides: TGTGCCAGCACTGACGACTGGAAACTGTTTTTT. It translates to CASTDDWKLFF. V usage is TRBV6-6 and J usage is TRBJ1-4, with no clear D. Looked up from germline, CDR1 is MNHNY and CDR2 is SVGAGI (reference sequence). This CDR3 spans 11 amino acids. V dropped 7 bases and J dropped 11 bases, with 11 bases sitting between them.

This clone was seen a single time. J is TRBJ2-5 and V is TRBV19; D is possibly TRBD2 (6 bases). The CDR3 runs 15 residues. The V end lost 2 bases, the J end lost 4 bases, and 14 bases lay between the germline ends. Germline V gene sequence: CDR1 LNHDA, CDR2 SQIVND (reference sequence). In DNA form, the CDR3 reads TGTGCCAGTAGTATAACCGGTAGCGGCGGAGAGACCCAGTACTTC. This codes for CASSITGSGGETQYF.

The chain carries TRBV5-1 and TRBJ2-2, with 12 bases fitting TRBD2. With 0 bases clipped from V and 4 bases from J, the junction kept 10 bases outside the gene matches. Germline-derived CDR1 and CDR2 are SGHRS and YFSETQ. The CDR3 totals 19 residues. The CDR3 DNA reads TGCGCCAGCAGCTTGGGCAGCATACTAGCGGGGGGACGCACCGGGGAGCTGTTTTTT. Its protein product is CASSLGSILAGGRTGELFF.

J is TRBJ1-5 and V is TRBV24-1, with D hard to call. The CDR3 runs 14 residues. The ends were cut back, 9 bases at V and 2 bases at J, with 13 bases in the middle. Germline V gene lookup returns CDR1 KGHDR and CDR2 SFDVKD. CDR3 loop: CATGSGYGNQPQHF. In DNA, the CDR3 is TGTGCCACCGGATCGGGGTATGGCAATCAGCCCCAGCATTTT.

About this clone itself: An end of the junction differs from the germline gene, which may be a read error. This CDR3 is CVGGGGDTQYF. The CDR3 coding sequence is TGTGTAGGCGGGGGAGGAGATACGCAGTATTTT. The chain joins TRBV20-1 to TRBJ2-3, with 7 bases that match TRBD2. The CDR3 contains 11 residues. Germline loops: CDR1 DFQATT, CDR2 SNEGSKA (reference sequence).

The chain couples TRBV7-9 to TRBJ1-6; perhaps TRBD1 as D (5 bases). The V end was cut by 4 bases, the J end by 4 bases, with 11 bases between. The length of the CDR3 is 15 residues. Germline V gene lookup returns CDR1 SEHNR and CDR2 FQNEAQ (reference sequence). The CDR3 reads CASSSTGTYNSPLHF. The CDR3 nucleotides are TGTGCCAGCAGCTCGACCGGGACTTATAATTCACCCCTCCACTTT.

The chain joins TRBV5-4 to TRBJ1-1; D might be TRBD1 (5 bases). Per the germline V gene, CDR1 is SGHNT and CDR2 is YYREEE (reference sequence). This CDR3 has 13 amino acids. Trimming removed 4 bases at V and 4 bases at J, with 11 bases between. This CDR3 reads CASSQQGLTEAFF. CDR3 nucleotides: TGTGCCAGCAGCCAGCAGGGCCTCACTGAAGCTTTCTTT.

The genes are TRBV5-1 and TRBJ2-7; 12 bases are shared with TRBD2. The CDR3 spans 19 residues. Germline assignment: CDR1 SGHRS and CDR2 YFSETQ. V lost 4 bases and J lost 4; bases outside the gene matches: 18. CDR3 in amino acids: CASSREGVLAGGPTYEQYF. DNA of the CDR3: TGCGCCAGCAGCCGAGAGGGGGTACTAGCGGGAGGCCCCACATACGAGCAGTACTTC.

The chain uses TRBV5-4 and TRBJ2-7; TRBD2 aligns across 10 bases. The CDR3 runs to 16 residues. The germline V gene has CDR1 SGHNT and CDR2 YYREEE (reference sequence). Trimming cost V 1 base and J 2 bases; bases outside gene matches: 6. CDR3 coding DNA: TGTGCCAGCAGCTTGACGGGAAGCGGGAGGGCCTACGAGCAGTACTTC. Protein sequence: CASSLTGSGRAYEQYF. Supplemented by reference TRBV5-4 and TRBJ2-7, the full variable domain reads ETGVTQSPTHLIKTRGQQVTLRCSSQSGHNTVSWYQQALGQGPQFIFQYYREEENGRGNFPPRFSGLQFPNYSSELNVNALELDDSALYLCASSLTGSGRAYEQYFGPGTRLTVT.

V gene TRBV3-1 (or the pseudogene TRBV3-2) combines with J gene TRBJ2-1; 8 bases are shared with TRBD2. Per germline, CDR1 LGHDT and CDR2 YNNKEL (reference sequence). V lost 1 base, J lost 6 bases, and 11 bases stayed unmatched. This CDR3 region has 17 residues. CDR3 in amino acids: CASSQVGASGPRNEQFF. The CDR3 DNA is TGTGCCAGCAGCCAAGTAGGGGCTAGCGGGCCCCGCAATGAGCAGTTCTTC.

DNA for the CDR3: TGTGCCAGCAGCACCCGGACAGGGATGGGAACTGAAGCTTTCTTT. As protein: CASSTRTGMGTEAFF. The chain joins TRBV9 to TRBJ1-1; 8 bases are shared with TRBD1. CDR3 size: 15 residues. Trimming took 4 bases from V and 5 from J; bases not matched to a gene: 10. Germline V gene lookup returns CDR1 SGDLS and CDR2 YYNGEE.

The rearrangement uses TRBV28 and TRBJ2-1; 7 bases agree with TRBD2. This CDR3 is 14 amino acids long. Germline V CDR1 and CDR2: MDHEN, SYDVKM. V lost 6 bases to trimming and J lost 9 bases; unmatched junction nucleotides: 11. CDR3 amino acids: CASRPTGRGSEQFF. The CDR3 DNA reads TGTGCCAGCAGGCCTACTGGGAGGGGAAGTGAGCAGTTCTTC.

This sequence joins TRBV28 and TRBJ2-2; a weak D match, TRBD1 (5 bases). The CDR3 spans 15 residues. The V end lost 2 bases, the J end lost 2 bases, and 9 bases lay between the germline ends. Germline V CDR1 and CDR2: MDHEN, SYDVKM. The CDR3 region has the DNA TGTGCCAGCAGTTTAGGTGACAGAAACACCGGGGAGCTGTTTTTT. It yields the protein CASSLGDRNTGELFF.

This clone was detected once. This sequence joins TRBV5-1 and TRBJ2-6, with 7 nucleotides matching TRBD1. The CDR3 runs to 17 residues. The J segment lost 0 bases and the V segment lost 4 bases, leaving 7 bases of the junction unmatched. In germline, CDR1 is SGHRS, CDR2 YFSETQ. DNA of the CDR3: TGCGCCAGCAGCACGACAGGGTTCCTCTCTGGGGCCAACGTCCTGACTTTC. It codes for CASSTTGFLSGANVLTF. The variable domain in full, with the rest retrieved from reference TRBV5-1 and TRBJ2-6, is KAGVTQTPRYLIKTRGQQVTLSCSPISGHRSVSWYQQTPGQGLQFLFEYFSETQRNKGNFPGRFSGRQFSNSRSEMNVSTLELGDSALYLCASSTTGFLSGANVLTFGAGSRLTVL.

The chain joins TRBV28 to TRBJ2-7; maybe TRBD2 (6 bases). The CDR3 contains 15 residues. Trimming took off 3 bases at V and 3 bases at J, with 15 bases between the two ends. The germline V gene encodes CDR1 MDHEN and CDR2 SYDVKM. The CDR3 is CASSFFGGAVYEQYF. In DNA, the CDR3 is TGTGCCAGCAGTTTCTTCGGCGGGGCGGTCTACGAGCAGTACTTC. The full variable domain, in which reference TRBV28 and TRBJ2-7 provide the parts outside the CDR3, is DVKVTQSSRYLVKRTGEKVFLECVQDMDHENMFWYRQDPGLGLRLIYFSYDVKMKEKGDIPEGYSVSREKKERFSLILESASTNQTSMYLCASSFFGGAVYEQYFGPGTRLTVT.

The chain has TRBV6-6 and TRBJ1-2, with a tentative D call TRBD1 (5 bases). Trimming shortened V by 9 bases and J by 4 bases, and 12 bases separated the two germline ends. The CDR3 totals 12 residues. CDR1 is MNHNY and CDR2 is SVGAGI in the germline V gene (reference sequence). The CDR3: CASRQKVYGYTF. The CDR3 nucleotides read TGTGCCAGTCGACAGAAAGTCTATGGCTACACCTTC.

V is TRBV7-2 and J is TRBJ1-2; D call uncertain. Germline CDR1 SGHTA, CDR2 FQGNSA. The germline V and J ends were trimmed by 7 bases and 6 bases, with 12 bases remaining between them. This CDR3 is 12 amino acids long. The CDR3 protein is CASKADLNGYTF. The CDR3 region has the DNA TGTGCCAGCAAGGCGGATTTGAATGGCTACACCTTC.

The CDR3 DNA sequence: TGTGCCAGTAGTAGAGATACACCAAACTATGGCTACACCTTC. It encodes CASSRDTPNYGYTF. The chain links TRBV19 to TRBJ1-2, with unresolved D. Trimming removed 4 bases from V and 2 bases from J, with 11 bases in between. The CDR3 loop spans 14 amino acids. Germline loops: CDR1 LNHDA, CDR2 SQIVND (reference sequence).